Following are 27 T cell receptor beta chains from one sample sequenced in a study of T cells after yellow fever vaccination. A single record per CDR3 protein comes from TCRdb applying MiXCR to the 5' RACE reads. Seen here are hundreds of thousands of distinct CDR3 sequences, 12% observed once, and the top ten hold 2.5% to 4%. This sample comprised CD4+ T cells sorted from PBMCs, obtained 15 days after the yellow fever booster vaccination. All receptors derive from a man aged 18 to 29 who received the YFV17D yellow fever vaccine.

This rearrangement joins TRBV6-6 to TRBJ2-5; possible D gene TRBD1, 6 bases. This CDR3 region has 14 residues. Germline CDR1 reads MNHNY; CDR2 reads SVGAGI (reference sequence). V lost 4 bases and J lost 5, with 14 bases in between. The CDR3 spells CASSFSFQGETQYF. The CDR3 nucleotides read TGTGCCAGCAGTTTCTCCTTTCAGGGGGAGACCCAGTACTTC.

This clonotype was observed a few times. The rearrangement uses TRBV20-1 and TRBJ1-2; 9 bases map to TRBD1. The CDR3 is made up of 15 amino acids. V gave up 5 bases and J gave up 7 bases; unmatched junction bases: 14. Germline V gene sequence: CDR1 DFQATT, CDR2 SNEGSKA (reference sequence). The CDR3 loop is CSAPGQGSMFSGYTF. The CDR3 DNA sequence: TGCAGTGCTCCTGGACAGGGGAGTATGTTTAGTGGCTACACCTTC.

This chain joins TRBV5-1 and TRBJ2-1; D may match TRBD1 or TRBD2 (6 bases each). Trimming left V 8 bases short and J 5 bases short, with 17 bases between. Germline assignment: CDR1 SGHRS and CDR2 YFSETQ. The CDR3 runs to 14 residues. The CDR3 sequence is CASTPGGRDNEQFF. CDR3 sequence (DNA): TGCGCCAGTACCCCCGGGGGCCGAGACAATGAGCAGTTCTTC.

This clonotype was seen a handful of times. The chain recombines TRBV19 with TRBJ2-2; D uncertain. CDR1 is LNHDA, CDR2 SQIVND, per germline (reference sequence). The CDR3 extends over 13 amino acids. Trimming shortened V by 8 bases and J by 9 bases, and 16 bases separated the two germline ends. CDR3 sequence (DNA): TGTGCCAGTGACCGACACATCCGAAGGGAGCTGTTTTTT. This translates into CASDRHIRRELFF.

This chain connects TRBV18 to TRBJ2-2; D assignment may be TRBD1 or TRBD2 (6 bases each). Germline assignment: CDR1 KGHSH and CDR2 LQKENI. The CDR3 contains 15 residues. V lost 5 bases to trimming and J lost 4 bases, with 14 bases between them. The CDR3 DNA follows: TGTGCCAGCTCAGACTTCCGGGGGCTCACCGGGGAGCTGTTTTTT. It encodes CASSDFRGLTGELFF.

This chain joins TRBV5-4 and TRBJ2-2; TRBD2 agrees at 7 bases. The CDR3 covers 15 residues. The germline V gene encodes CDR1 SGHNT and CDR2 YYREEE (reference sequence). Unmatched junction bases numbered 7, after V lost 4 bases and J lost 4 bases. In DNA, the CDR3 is TGTGCCAGCAGCCGAACTAGCGAGGGCACCGGGGAGCTGTTTTTT. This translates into CASSRTSEGTGELFF.

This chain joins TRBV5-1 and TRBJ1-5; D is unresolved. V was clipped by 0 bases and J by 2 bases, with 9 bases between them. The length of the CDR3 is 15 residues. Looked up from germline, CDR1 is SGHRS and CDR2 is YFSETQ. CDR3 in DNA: TGCGCCAGCAGCTTGGACCCTAATGGCAATCAGCCCCAGCATTTT. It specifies CASSLDPNGNQPQHF. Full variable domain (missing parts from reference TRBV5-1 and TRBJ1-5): KAGVTQTPRYLIKTRGQQVTLSCSPISGHRSVSWYQQTPGQGLQFLFEYFSETQRNKGNFPGRFSGRQFSNSRSEMNVSTLELGDSALYLCASSLDPNGNQPQHFGDGTRLSIL.

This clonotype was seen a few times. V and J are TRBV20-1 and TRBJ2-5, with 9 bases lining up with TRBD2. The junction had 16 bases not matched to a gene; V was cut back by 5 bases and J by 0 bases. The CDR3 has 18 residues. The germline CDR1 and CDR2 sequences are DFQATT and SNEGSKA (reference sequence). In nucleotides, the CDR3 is TGCAGTGCTCGTCTGGGTGCGGGGGGGCCAGGGTACCAAGAGACCCAGTACTTC. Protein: CSARLGAGGPGYQETQYF.

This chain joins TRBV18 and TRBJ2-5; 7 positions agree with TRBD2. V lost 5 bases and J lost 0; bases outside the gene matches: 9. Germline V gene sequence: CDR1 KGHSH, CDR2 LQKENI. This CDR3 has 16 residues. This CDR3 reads CASSSGGDPYQETQYF. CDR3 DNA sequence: TGTGCCAGCTCATCGGGAGGAGACCCGTACCAAGAGACCCAGTACTTC.

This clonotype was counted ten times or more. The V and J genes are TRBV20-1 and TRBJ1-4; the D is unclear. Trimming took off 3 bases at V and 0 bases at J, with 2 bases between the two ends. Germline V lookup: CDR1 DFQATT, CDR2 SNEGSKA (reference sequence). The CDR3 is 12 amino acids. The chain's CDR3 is CSASATNEKLFF. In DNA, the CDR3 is TGCAGTGCTAGTGCAACTAATGAAAAACTGTTTTTT.

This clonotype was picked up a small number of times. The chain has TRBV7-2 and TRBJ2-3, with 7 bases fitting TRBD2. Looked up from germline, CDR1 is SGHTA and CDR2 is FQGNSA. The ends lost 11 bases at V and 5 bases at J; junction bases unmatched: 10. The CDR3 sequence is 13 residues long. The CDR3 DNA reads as TGTGCCGGAGCTATGGGGGGGGGAGATACGCAGTATTTT. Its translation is CAGAMGGGDTQYF.

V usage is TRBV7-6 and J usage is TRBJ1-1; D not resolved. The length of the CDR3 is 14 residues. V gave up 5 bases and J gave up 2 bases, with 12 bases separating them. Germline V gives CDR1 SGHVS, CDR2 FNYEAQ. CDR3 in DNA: TGTGCCAGCAGCCGATCACAGTTAAACACTGAAGCTTTCTTT. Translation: CASSRSQLNTEAFF.

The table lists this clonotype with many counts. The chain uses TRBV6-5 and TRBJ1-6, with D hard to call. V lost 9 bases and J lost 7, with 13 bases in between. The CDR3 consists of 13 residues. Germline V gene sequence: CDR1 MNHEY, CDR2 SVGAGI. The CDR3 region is CASRPPGNSPLHF. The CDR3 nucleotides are TGTGCCAGTAGACCCCCGGGGAATTCACCCCTCCACTTT.

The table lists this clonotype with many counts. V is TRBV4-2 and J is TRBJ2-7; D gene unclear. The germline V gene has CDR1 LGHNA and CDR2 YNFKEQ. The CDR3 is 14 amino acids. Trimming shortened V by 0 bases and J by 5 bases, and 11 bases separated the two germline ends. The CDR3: CASSQEVGRNEQYV. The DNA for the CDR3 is TGTGCCAGCAGCCAAGAGGTAGGGCGCAACGAGCAGTACGTC.

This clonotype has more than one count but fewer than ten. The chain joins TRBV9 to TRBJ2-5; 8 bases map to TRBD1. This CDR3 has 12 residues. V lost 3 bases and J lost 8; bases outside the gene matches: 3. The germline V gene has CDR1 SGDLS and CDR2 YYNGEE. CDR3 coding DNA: TGTGCCAGCAGCGCGGACAGGGCCACCCAGTACTTC. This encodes CASSADRATQYF. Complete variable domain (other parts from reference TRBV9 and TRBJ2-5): DSGVTQTPKHLITATGQRVTLRCSPRSGDLSVYWYQQSLDQGLQFLIQYYNGEERAKGNILERFSAQQFPDLHSELNLSSLELGDSALYFCASSADRATQYFGPGTRLLVL.

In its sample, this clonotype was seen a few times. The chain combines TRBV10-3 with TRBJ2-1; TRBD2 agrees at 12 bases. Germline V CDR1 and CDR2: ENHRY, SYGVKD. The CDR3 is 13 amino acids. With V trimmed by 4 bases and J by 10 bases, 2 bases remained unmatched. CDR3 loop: CAISGTSGEEQFF. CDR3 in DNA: TGTGCCATCAGTGGGACTAGCGGGGAGGAGCAGTTCTTC.

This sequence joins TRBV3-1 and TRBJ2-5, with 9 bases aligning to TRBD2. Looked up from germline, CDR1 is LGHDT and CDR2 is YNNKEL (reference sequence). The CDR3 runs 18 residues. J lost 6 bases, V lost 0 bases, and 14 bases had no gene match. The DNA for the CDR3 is TGTGCCAGCAGCCAAGATCTTTCCGGCGGGGGGGCCGGGAAGACCCAGTACTTC. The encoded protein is CASSQDLSGGGAGKTQYF.

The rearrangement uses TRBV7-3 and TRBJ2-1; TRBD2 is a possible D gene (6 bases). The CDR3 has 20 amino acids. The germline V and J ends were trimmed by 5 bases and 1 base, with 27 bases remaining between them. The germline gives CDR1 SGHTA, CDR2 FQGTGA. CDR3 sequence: CASSPSPGTVLARSYNEQFF. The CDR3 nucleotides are TGTGCCAGCAGCCCCAGTCCCGGGACTGTCCTAGCCCGTTCCTACAATGAGCAGTTCTTC. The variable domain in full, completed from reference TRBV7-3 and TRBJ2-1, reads GAGVSQTPSNKVTEKGKYVELRCDPISGHTALYWYRQSLGQGPEFLIYFQGTGAADDSGLPNDRFFAVRPEGSVSTLKIQRTERGDSAVYLCASSPSPGTVLARSYNEQFFGPGTRLTVL.

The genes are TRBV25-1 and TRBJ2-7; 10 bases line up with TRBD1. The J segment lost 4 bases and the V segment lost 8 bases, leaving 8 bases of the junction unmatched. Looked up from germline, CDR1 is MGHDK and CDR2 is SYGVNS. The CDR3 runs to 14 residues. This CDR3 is CASGRQGAFYEQYF. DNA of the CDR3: TGTGCCAGCGGGCGACAGGGGGCCTTTTACGAGCAGTACTTC.

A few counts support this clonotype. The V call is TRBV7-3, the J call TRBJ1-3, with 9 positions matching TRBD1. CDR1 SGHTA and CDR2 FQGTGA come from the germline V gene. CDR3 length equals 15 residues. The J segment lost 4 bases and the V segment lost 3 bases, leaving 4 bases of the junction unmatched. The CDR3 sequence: CASSLPGTGGNTIYF. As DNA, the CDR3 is TGTGCCAGCAGCTTGCCCGGGACAGGGGGAAACACCATATATTTT.

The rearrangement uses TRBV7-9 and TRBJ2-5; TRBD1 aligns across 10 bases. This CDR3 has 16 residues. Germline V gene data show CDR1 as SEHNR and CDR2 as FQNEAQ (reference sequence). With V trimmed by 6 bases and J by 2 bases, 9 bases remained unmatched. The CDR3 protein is CASSRGTGETQETQYF. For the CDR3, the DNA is TGTGCCAGCAGTCGCGGGACAGGGGAGACTCAAGAGACCCAGTACTTC.

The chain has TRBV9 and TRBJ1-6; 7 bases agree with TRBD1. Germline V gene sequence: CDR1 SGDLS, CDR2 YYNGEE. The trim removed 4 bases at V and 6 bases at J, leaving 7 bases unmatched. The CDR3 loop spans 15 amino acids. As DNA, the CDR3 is TGTGCCAGCAGCAACGACAGGGTGTCTAATTCACCCCTCCACTTT. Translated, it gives CASSNDRVSNSPLHF.

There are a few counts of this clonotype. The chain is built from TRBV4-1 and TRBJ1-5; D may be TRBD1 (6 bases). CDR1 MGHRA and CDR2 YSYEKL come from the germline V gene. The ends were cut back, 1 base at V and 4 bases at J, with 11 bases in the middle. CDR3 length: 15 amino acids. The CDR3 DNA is TGCGCCAGCAGCCAAGTGGGACAAGGGAATCAGCCCCAGCATTTT. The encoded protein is CASSQVGQGNQPQHF.

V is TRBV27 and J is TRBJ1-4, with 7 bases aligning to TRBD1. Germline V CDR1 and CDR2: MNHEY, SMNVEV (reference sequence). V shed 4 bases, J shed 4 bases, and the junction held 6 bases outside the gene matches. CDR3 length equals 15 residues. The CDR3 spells CASSSGQELNEKLFF. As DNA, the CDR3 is TGTGCCAGCAGTTCCGGACAGGAGCTTAATGAAAAACTGTTTTTT.

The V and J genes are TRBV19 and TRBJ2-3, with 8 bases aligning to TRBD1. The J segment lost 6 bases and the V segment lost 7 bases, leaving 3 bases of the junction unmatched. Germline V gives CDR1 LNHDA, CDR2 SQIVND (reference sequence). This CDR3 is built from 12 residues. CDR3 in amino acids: CASTAGGDTQYF. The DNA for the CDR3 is TGTGCCAGTACGGCAGGGGGCGATACGCAGTATTTT. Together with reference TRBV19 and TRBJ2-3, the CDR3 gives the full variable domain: DGGITQSPKYLFRKEGQNVTLSCEQNLNHDAMYWYRQDPGQGLRLIYYSQIVNDFQKGDIAEGYSVSREKKESFPLTVTSAQKNPTAFYLCASTAGGDTQYFGPGTRLTVL.

The CDR3 loop reads CASTGGSQQPQHF. The CDR3 DNA is TGTGCCAGCACCGGCGGAAGCCAACAGCCCCAGCATTTT. The genes are TRBV6-5 and TRBJ1-5; D remains unclear. V shed 7 bases and J shed 7 bases, with 14 bases lying between them. The CDR3 loop spans 13 amino acids. CDR1 MNHEY and CDR2 SVGAGI come from the germline V gene.

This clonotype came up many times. The CDR3 coding sequence is TGTGCCAGCAGCTTAGCGCACGGGGGGTCGGTCAATGAGCAGTTCTTC. Residues: CASSLAHGGSVNEQFF. The rearrangement joins TRBV7-8 to TRBJ2-1, with 7 bases fitting TRBD2. CDR1 and CDR2 from the germline V gene are SGHVS and FQNEAQ. Unmatched junction bases numbered 8, after V lost 0 bases and J lost 6 bases. This CDR3 spans 16 amino acids.